Each of the 23 T cell receptor beta chains below was sequenced from the same sample in a study of CD8 T cells in ankylosing spondylitis. Broader study findings: A TCR beta motif of 8 or 9 highly homologous variants appeared characteristic of ankylosing spondylitis blood.

One entry per CDR3 protein results from TCRdb running MiXCR on the 5' RACE reads. In the table there are some 840,000 distinct CDR3 sequences, over 9.5% of which are singletons. These receptors' antigens are unknown. Sequencing was carried out using blood, either unsorted or a sorted T cell fraction (not recorded which). These receptors all stem from a male donor with ankylosing spondylitis.

About this clonotype itself: One end of the junction fails to match germline, which may point to a read error. This chain uses TRBV20-1 with TRBJ1-1; D may be TRBD1 (5 bases). CDR1 and CDR2 (germline): DFQATT, SNEGSKA (reference sequence). The CDR3 sequence is 12 residues long. CDR3 loop: CSASSIARGAIF. The CDR3, as DNA: TGCAGTGCTAGTAGTATTGCGAGGGGCGCCATCTTT.

This clonotype turned up a few times. The gene calls are TRBV7-9 and TRBJ2-3; 7 nucleotides match TRBD1. Trimming cost V 3 bases and J 2 bases; bases outside gene matches: 8. This CDR3 contains 16 residues. Germline CDR1 is SEHNR and CDR2 is FQNEAQ (reference sequence). The CDR3 region has the DNA TGTGCCAGCAGCTTCAGCGCGACAGGGTACACAGATACGCAGTATTTT. Translation gives CASSFSATGYTDTQYF.

This clonotype showed up just a few times. The chain is built from TRBV29-1 and TRBJ1-2; D is possibly TRBD1 (6 bases). Trimming shortened V by 6 bases and J by 5 bases, and 19 bases separated the two germline ends. In germline, CDR1 is SQVTM, CDR2 ANQGSEA. This CDR3 contains 14 residues. The CDR3 is CSVPPRTVGYGYTF. CDR3 bases: TGCAGCGTCCCACCCAGGACAGTCGGATATGGCTACACCTTC.

The gene calls are TRBV29-1 and TRBJ1-1; D is undetermined. Trimming cost V 6 bases and J 3 bases, with 14 bases left between them. This CDR3 has 13 residues. Germline V CDR1 and CDR2: SQVTM, ANQGSEA. The CDR3 nucleotides read TGCAGCGTGAAGTCCGACTTGGACACTGAAGCTTTCTTT. Residues: CSVKSDLDTEAFF.

This sequence joins TRBV20-1 and TRBJ2-1, with D possibly matching TRBD2 (6 bases). The V end lost 0 bases, the J end lost 0 bases, and 12 bases lay between the germline ends. Germline V lookup: CDR1 DFQATT, CDR2 SNEGSKA (reference sequence). CDR3 length equals 16 residues. CDR3 loop: CSARDRRSGSYNEQFF. CDR3 DNA: TGCAGTGCTAGAGATCGTCGTAGCGGCTCCTACAATGAGCAGTTCTTC.

This sequence joins TRBV6-5 and TRBJ2-7; 7 bases agree with TRBD2. The length of the CDR3 is 16 residues. The germline V gene has CDR1 MNHEY and CDR2 SVGAGI. Germline trimming cut 4 bases from V and 4 bases from J; bases unmatched to any gene: 13. In nucleotides, the CDR3 is TGTGCCAGCAGTTCCCTCCCCGGGACGGGAGGATACGAGCAGTACTTC. Protein product: CASSSLPGTGGYEQYF.

This clonotype has at least ten counts. J is TRBJ1-2 and V is TRBV20-1, with 8 bases fitting TRBD1. CDR1 is DFQATT and CDR2 is SNEGSKA in the germline V gene (reference sequence). V lost 7 bases to trimming and J lost 7 bases; unmatched junction nucleotides: 11. CDR3 length: 13 residues. The CDR3 DNA reads as TGCAGTGTTAAAGCGACAGGGGAGTTTGGCTACACCTTC. This encodes CSVKATGEFGYTF.

The chain employs TRBV2 and TRBJ2-3, with 10 bases that match TRBD1. Germline V gene lookup returns CDR1 SNHLY and CDR2 FYNNEI. J was trimmed by 6 bases and V by 10 bases; bases with no gene match: 10. The CDR3 runs 14 residues. CDR3 DNA: TGTGCCACCACCGGACAGGGGGTATGGGATACGCAGTATTTT. It codes for CATTGQGVWDTQYF.

This clonotype was observed at least ten times. The chain links TRBV27 to TRBJ1-2, with no clear D. The CDR3 runs 13 residues. CDR1 is MNHEY, CDR2 SMNVEV, per germline (reference sequence). V dropped 8 bases and J dropped 2 bases, with 12 bases sitting between them. CDR3 in amino acids: CASGSQLNYGYTF. Written as DNA, the CDR3 is TGTGCCAGCGGCAGTCAACTAAACTATGGCTACACCTTC.

This clonotype was counted ten times or more. CDR3 coding DNA: TGCAGTGCTCCACGGACAGGTCACTACGAGCAGTACTTC. It specifies CSAPRTGHYEQYF. The V gene is TRBV20-1, the J gene TRBJ2-7, with 7 bases aligning to TRBD1. Trimming took 5 bases from V and 3 from J; bases not matched to a gene: 7. The CDR3 length is 13 residues. Germline-derived CDR1 and CDR2 are DFQATT and SNEGSKA (reference sequence).

This clonotype was counted between two and nine times. The chain is built from TRBV12-3 or TRBV12-4 and TRBJ2-2; D unresolved. The CDR3 is 15 amino acids. V was cut by 5 bases and J by 0 bases, with 10 bases left in between. CDR3: CASSLIGTNTGELFF. The CDR3 coding sequence is TGTGCCAGCAGTCTCATAGGGACGAACACCGGGGAGCTGTTTTTT.

There are a few counts of this clonotype. The rearrangement joins TRBV20-1 to TRBJ2-7; 9 positions agree with TRBD2. The germline gives CDR1 DFQATT, CDR2 SNEGSKA (reference sequence). The ends lost 0 bases at V and 5 bases at J; junction bases unmatched: 11. This CDR3 region has 16 residues. The CDR3 DNA follows: TGCAGTGCTAGAGACGCCTATAGCGGGAGATGGAACGAGCAGTACTTC. It codes for CSARDAYSGRWNEQYF.

In its sample, this clonotype was seen many times. The rearrangement links TRBV5-1 to TRBJ1-1; tentative D call: TRBD1 (5 bases). CDR1 SGHRS and CDR2 YFSETQ come from the germline V gene. This CDR3 contains 14 residues. V was pared by 2 bases and J by 3 bases, with 11 bases between. CDR3 region: CASSFTGQDTEAFF. The CDR3 bases are TGCGCCAGCAGCTTCACGGGGCAGGACACTGAAGCTTTCTTT.

V is TRBV5-5 and J is TRBJ2-5; D not resolved. The germline V gene encodes CDR1 SGHKS and CDR2 YYEKEE (reference sequence). The CDR3 totals 12 residues. V was pared by 4 bases and J by 5 bases, with 9 bases between. CDR3 in amino acids: CASSLPWETQYF. The DNA of the CDR3 is TGTGCCAGCAGCCTCCCCTGGGAGACCCAGTACTTC.

The gene calls are TRBV29-1 and TRBJ2-5, with D unresolved. With 5 bases removed from V and 1 base from J, the gap between germline ends came to 8 bases. The length of the CDR3 is 12 residues. The V gene's germline CDR1 is SQVTM and CDR2 ANQGSEA. In DNA, the CDR3 is TGCAGCGTTCTGGCGGTCCAAGAGACCCAGTACTTC. Amino acid sequence: CSVLAVQETQYF.

The chain carries TRBV4-3 and TRBJ1-1; a weak D match, TRBD1 (5 bases). The CDR3 is 18 amino acids. The germline V and J ends were trimmed by 1 base and 4 bases, with 22 bases remaining between them. Germline V CDR1 and CDR2: LGHNA, YSLEER. CDR3 residues: CASSQGPFEGARITEAFF. The DNA for the CDR3 is TGCGCCAGCAGCCAAGGCCCCTTTGAAGGGGCGCGTATCACTGAAGCTTTCTTT.

This clonotype appeared many times. The CDR3 loop reads CSGKTGGNEKLFF. The CDR3 DNA sequence: TGCAGCGGCAAAACAGGGGGCAACGAAAAACTGTTTTTT. The chain combines TRBV29-1 with TRBJ1-4, with 9 bases aligning to TRBD1. The germline V gene encodes CDR1 SQVTM and CDR2 ANQGSEA. Germline trimming cut 7 bases from V and 8 bases from J; bases unmatched to any gene: 8. The CDR3 has 13 residues.

This rearrangement joins TRBV3-1 to TRBJ1-6; D ambiguous. This CDR3 comprises 15 residues. CDR1 LGHDT and CDR2 YNNKEL come from the germline V gene (reference sequence). The V end was cut by 1 base, the J end by 7 bases, with 11 bases between. Here the CDR3 reads CASSQGERWNSPLHF. The CDR3, as DNA: TGTGCCAGCAGCCAAGGGGAACGGTGGAATTCACCCCTCCACTTT.

This clonotype occurred a few times. V usage is TRBV7-4 and J usage is TRBJ2-7; 7 bases align to TRBD1. J was trimmed by 6 bases and V by 3 bases; bases with no gene match: 11. CDR1 is SGHVT and CDR2 is SQSDAQ in the germline V gene. The CDR3 is 15 amino acids. Written as DNA, the CDR3 is TGTGCCAGCAGCTTTCCCTTGACAGGGATCTGCGAGCAGTACTTC. This encodes CASSFPLTGICEQYF.

The chain has TRBV4-3 and TRBJ2-4, with TRBD2 matching over 12 bases. This CDR3 has 20 residues. Germline CDR1 is LGHNA and CDR2 is YSLEER. After removal of 2 bases from V and 0 bases from J, the junction contained 11 bases not matched to a gene. DNA of the CDR3: TGCGCCAGCAGCCAACGAGTACTAGCGGGGGGTCCGTTAGCCAAAAACATTCAGTACTTC. This encodes CASSQRVLAGGPLAKNIQYF.

This clonotype was picked up a small number of times. V gene TRBV20-1 combines with J gene TRBJ2-7; no reliable D call. V was pared by 5 bases and J by 2 bases, with 16 bases between. This CDR3 comprises 14 residues. The germline V gene encodes CDR1 DFQATT and CDR2 SNEGSKA (reference sequence). The CDR3 sequence: CSARGLMPPYEQYF. As DNA, the CDR3 is TGCAGTGCTCGCGGTTTAATGCCTCCCTACGAGCAGTACTTC.

This clonotype showed up just a few times. The rearrangement uses TRBV3-1 and TRBJ2-1; possibly TRBD2 for D (6 bases). This CDR3 contains 16 residues. V gave up 1 base and J gave up 0 bases, with 10 bases separating them. Per germline, CDR1 LGHDT and CDR2 YNNKEL (reference sequence). CDR3 sequence (DNA): TGTGCCAGCAGCCAAGTGGCCGGGAGCTCCTACAATGAGCAGTTCTTC. This translates into CASSQVAGSSYNEQFF.

This clonotype was seen repeatedly, ten times or more. The V gene is TRBV7-9, the J gene TRBJ2-5; a weak D match, TRBD1 (6 bases). Germline V CDR1 and CDR2: SEHNR, FQNEAQ (reference sequence). Trimming stripped 2 bases from V and 7 bases from J, with 11 bases between. The CDR3 loop spans 13 amino acids. CDR3 protein: CASSLTGLGTQYF. CDR3 coding DNA: TGTGCCAGCAGCTTAACAGGGTTAGGGACCCAGTACTTC.